Below are 29 T cell receptor beta chains sequenced from a single sample in a study of control samples from healthy donors and cancer patients. The repertoire was sequenced with immunoSEQ multiplex PCR; TCRdb's copy has only in-frame clones and lacks some. The top ten hold 2% to 3% of the sample, which has 100,000 to 150,000 clones, about nine tenths seen once. The sample taken for sequencing was blood. These TCRs come from a middle-aged man in good health.

J is TRBJ2-3 and V is TRBV7-2; TRBD2 might be the D (5 bases). This CDR3 has 13 amino acids. Germline V gene sequence: CDR1 SGHTA, CDR2 FQGNSA. Trimming left V 4 bases short and J 6 bases short, with 11 bases between. In DNA, the CDR3 is TGTGCCAGCAGCTATCGGTGGGAGGATACGCAGTATTTT. Translating gives CASSYRWEDTQYF.

This clone was counted a single time. This CDR3 reads CASSGTGVKSGELFF. The CDR3 region has the DNA TGTGCCAGCAGCGGGACAGGGGTTAAATCCGGGGAGCTGTTTTTT. This chain links TRBV5-4 with TRBJ2-2; TRBD1 agrees at 10 bases. Germline V lookup: CDR1 SGHNT, CDR2 YYREEE (reference sequence). After removal of 4 bases from V and 6 bases from J, the junction contained 6 bases not matched to a gene. This CDR3 comprises 15 residues.

The chain has TRBV15 and TRBJ1-5; weak D call: TRBD1 (5 bases). In germline, CDR1 is LNHNV, CDR2 YYDKDF (reference sequence). The length of the CDR3 is 16 residues. Between the trimmed V and J ends, which lost 2 bases and 4 bases, there was a span of 15 bases. This CDR3 reads CATSRIATGGNQPQHF. CDR3 in DNA: TGTGCCACCAGCAGAATCGCGACGGGGGGGAATCAGCCCCAGCATTTT.

The chain links TRBV18 to TRBJ1-6; D uncertain. V dropped 5 bases and J dropped 8 bases, with 13 bases sitting between them. Germline lookup yields CDR1 KGHSH and CDR2 LQKENI. The CDR3 totals 14 residues. In nucleotides, the CDR3 is TGTGCCAGCTCAAAACCTTCCGGGGATTCACCCCTCCACTTT. Amino acids: CASSKPSGDSPLHF.

The chain couples TRBV12-3 or TRBV12-4 to TRBJ1-2, with D uncertain. V shed 5 bases and J shed 5 bases, with 12 bases lying between them. The CDR3 length is 13 residues. CDR3: CASSPSRSYGYTF. DNA for the CDR3: TGTGCCAGCAGTCCTTCCCGGTCATATGGCTACACCTTC.

This clone was picked up one time. The chain uses TRBV28 and TRBJ2-1; 8 positions agree with TRBD2. The CDR3 is 16 residues long. V was clipped by 6 bases and J by 0 bases; unmatched bases: 7. Germline loops: CDR1 MDHEN, CDR2 SYDVKM. CDR3 in amino acids: CASSMTSVTSYNEQFF. Written as DNA, the CDR3 is TGTGCCAGCAGCATGACTAGCGTTACCTCCTACAATGAGCAGTTCTTC.

The rearrangement joins TRBV5-6 to TRBJ1-1, with D perhaps matching TRBD1 (5 bases). This CDR3 is built from 17 residues. Germline loops: CDR1 SGHDT, CDR2 YYEEEE. V was pared by 4 bases and J by 1 base, with 20 bases between. CDR3: CASSLGLPWGSNTEAFF. CDR3 sequence (DNA): TGTGCCAGCAGCCTGGGACTCCCCTGGGGCTCGAACACTGAAGCTTTCTTT.

V gene TRBV11-2 combines with J gene TRBJ2-5; tentative D call: TRBD2 (5 bases). Germline V gene lookup returns CDR1 SGHAT and CDR2 FQNNGV. V was clipped by 3 bases and J by 5 bases, with 13 bases between them. The CDR3 contains 14 residues. Here the CDR3 reads CASSFSGRGETQYF. The CDR3 bases are TGTGCCAGCAGCTTCTCCGGGCGCGGGGAGACCCAGTACTTC.

The V gene is TRBV6-5, the J gene TRBJ1-4; no reliable D call. Germline V gene lookup returns CDR1 MNHEY and CDR2 SVGAGI. The V end lost 6 bases, the J end lost 0 bases, and 8 bases lay between the germline ends. This CDR3 has 14 amino acids. The CDR3 DNA follows: TGTGCCAGCAGAACGTTCTCAACTAATGAAAAACTGTTTTTT. The encoded protein is CASRTFSTNEKLFF.

This rearrangement joins TRBV5-4 to TRBJ2-5, with a possible D match to TRBD2 (6 bases). The germline V gene encodes CDR1 SGHNT and CDR2 YYREEE (reference sequence). V lost 1 base to trimming and J lost 2 bases, with 18 bases between them. The CDR3 is 17 amino acids. Here the CDR3 reads CASSLLTRGSGQETQYF. CDR3 DNA: TGTGCCAGCAGCTTGTTGACCCGGGGTAGCGGACAAGAGACCCAGTACTTC.

The CDR3 nucleotides read TGTGCCAGCAGTTCTATAACTAGGGCCCGCTACAATGAGCAGTTCTTC. It specifies CASSSITRARYNEQFF. The chain couples TRBV6-5 to TRBJ2-1; D may be TRBD2 (5 bases). The V and J ends lost 4 bases and 3 bases respectively, with 16 bases between them. Germline CDR1 and CDR2: MNHEY and SVGAGI. The CDR3 covers 16 residues.

This chain links TRBV14 with TRBJ1-1; tentatively, D is TRBD1 (5 bases). There are 13 residues in the CDR3. In germline, CDR1 is SGHDN, CDR2 FVKESK. Trimming stripped 0 bases from V and 8 bases from J, with 10 bases between. CDR3 sequence: CASSQDLEGEAFF. The CDR3 DNA reads as TGTGCCAGCAGCCAAGATTTAGAGGGGGAAGCTTTCTTT.

J is TRBJ1-2 and V is TRBV6-2 or TRBV6-3; D gene ambiguous. CDR3 length: 12 amino acids. V shed 2 bases and J shed 5 bases, with 6 bases lying between them. Germline loops: CDR1 MNHEY, CDR2 SVGEGT. The CDR3 region has the DNA TGTGCCAGCAGTTACCAGAAATATGGCTACACCTTC. Its protein is CASSYQKYGYTF.

CDR3 in amino acids: CASSKPTGKYGYTF. The CDR3 DNA is TGTGCCAGCAGTAAACCCACAGGGAAGTATGGCTACACCTTC. This chain connects TRBV6-5 to TRBJ1-2; D might be TRBD1 (6 bases). The CDR3 runs to 14 residues. Per germline, CDR1 MNHEY and CDR2 SVGAGI. Trimming pared 5 bases from V and 5 bases from J, leaving 15 bases between.

The CDR3 protein is CASSPRGTGGGADTQYF. The CDR3 DNA sequence: TGTGCCAGCAGCCCCCGAGGGACAGGGGGAGGGGCAGATACGCAGTATTTT. The genes are TRBV9 and TRBJ2-3, with TRBD1 matching over 11 bases. The length of the CDR3 is 17 residues. After removal of 4 bases from V and 4 bases from J, the junction contained 11 bases not matched to a gene. Germline CDR1 is SGDLS and CDR2 is YYNGEE.

This clone was counted once. The chain links TRBV9 to TRBJ1-3, with TRBD1 matching 10 bases. V shed 4 bases, J shed 2 bases, and the junction held 9 bases outside the gene matches. The CDR3 spans 17 residues. Germline values: CDR1 SGDLS, CDR2 YYNGEE. As DNA, the CDR3 is TGTGCCAGCAGCTTCCGGGACAGGGGTCTGACTGGAAACACCATATATTTT. Protein product: CASSFRDRGLTGNTIYF. Based on the CDR3 plus reference TRBV9 and TRBJ1-3, the full variable domain is DSGVTQTPKHLITATGQRVTLRCSPRSGDLSVYWYQQSLDQGLQFLIQYYNGEERAKGNILERFSAQQFPDLHSELNLSSLELGDSALYFCASSFRDRGLTGNTIYFGEGSWLTVV.

V usage is TRBV27 and J usage is TRBJ2-7; 9 bases agree with TRBD1. Germline-derived CDR1 and CDR2 are MNHEY and SMNVEV (reference sequence). The CDR3 has 15 residues. The ends lost 5 bases at V and 2 bases at J; junction bases unmatched: 7. In DNA form, the CDR3 reads TGTGCCAGCAGTGCCGGGACAGGGAAGACCTACGAGCAGTACTTC. Its translation: CASSAGTGKTYEQYF.

This chain joins TRBV12-3 or TRBV12-4 and TRBJ2-6, with a tentative D call TRBD1 (5 bases). Trimming removed 7 bases from V and 3 bases from J, with 7 bases in between. This CDR3 region has 13 residues. The CDR3 loop reads CASTTDGANVLTF. The CDR3 nucleotides are TGTGCCAGCACGACAGATGGGGCCAACGTCCTGACTTTC.

V and J are TRBV10-3 and TRBJ1-6; D not resolved. The CDR3 runs 13 residues. In germline, CDR1 is ENHRY, CDR2 SYGVKD. Trimming shortened V by 8 bases and J by 11 bases, and 16 bases separated the two germline ends. CDR3 amino acids: CAIRPSADTPLHF. The CDR3 region has the DNA TGTGCCATCCGTCCGTCGGCTGATACACCCCTCCACTTT.

The chain is built from TRBV28 and TRBJ1-5; a possible D gene is TRBD1 (5 bases). V was cut by 1 base and J by 1 base, with 23 bases left in between. CDR1 and CDR2 (germline): MDHEN, SYDVKM. The CDR3 totals 20 residues. CDR3 amino acids: CASSLSSPAQGSWSNQPQHF. In DNA, the CDR3 is TGTGCCAGCAGTTTATCATCTCCCGCGCAGGGCTCGTGGAGCAATCAGCCCCAGCATTTT.

This clone was seen just once. The chain combines TRBV5-1 with TRBJ2-6, with 8 bases fitting TRBD1. V was pared by 1 base and J by 7 bases, with 13 bases of the junction left unmatched. The germline gives CDR1 SGHRS, CDR2 YFSETQ. This CDR3 has 18 amino acids. The CDR3 loop is CASSLNQRTGLLANVLTF. CDR3 bases: TGCGCCAGCAGCTTGAATCAACGGACAGGGCTTTTAGCCAACGTCCTGACTTTC.

The chain couples TRBV29-1 to TRBJ1-1, with 9 bases lining up with TRBD1. The CDR3 contains 13 residues. V dropped 3 bases and J dropped 8; count of bases not matched to a gene: 7. Germline V gives CDR1 SQVTM, CDR2 ANQGSEA. The CDR3 loop is CSVDGTGFSEAFF. The CDR3 coding sequence is TGCAGCGTTGACGGGACAGGGTTTTCAGAAGCTTTCTTT. The whole variable domain, remainder taken from reference TRBV29-1 and TRBJ1-1, is SAVISQKPSRDICQRGTSLTIQCQVDSQVTMMFWYRQQPGQSLTLIATANQGSEATYESGFVIDKFPISRPNLTFSTLTVSNMSPEDSSIYLCSVDGTGFSEAFFGQGTRLTVV.

The chain links TRBV2 to TRBJ2-7; D unresolved. Trimming took 8 bases from V and 0 from J, leaving 14 bases between them. The germline V gene encodes CDR1 SNHLY and CDR2 FYNNEI. This CDR3 spans 14 amino acids. CDR3 amino acids: CASGSLVGSYEQYF. CDR3 nucleotides: TGTGCCAGCGGTTCCTTGGTGGGCTCCTACGAGCAGTACTTC. The full variable domain, with the rest looked up from reference TRBV2 and TRBJ2-7, is EPEVTQTPSHQVTQMGQEVILRCVPISNHLYFYWYRQILGQKVEFLVSFYNNEISEKSEIFDDQFSVERPDGSNFTLKIRSTKLEDSAMYFCASGSLVGSYEQYFGPGTRLTVT.

The V gene is TRBV11-3, the J gene TRBJ2-5, with D uncertain. V gave up 2 bases and J gave up 5 bases, with 15 bases separating them. The germline gives CDR1 SGHNT, CDR2 YENEEA. This CDR3 comprises 15 residues. The DNA of the CDR3 is TGTGCCAGCAGCTTAATGTTTGGAGCGCGGGAGACCCAGTACTTC. This translates into CASSLMFGARETQYF.

The chain uses TRBV6-1 and TRBJ2-1, with TRBD2 matching over 14 bases. This CDR3 spans 17 amino acids. From germline, CDR1 is MNHNS and CDR2 SASEGT. The V segment lost 4 bases and the J segment 0 bases; nucleotides outside the gene matches: 2. DNA of the CDR3: TGTGCCAGCAGTGGGACTAGCGGGGGGAGCTCCTACAATGAGCAGTTCTTC. It is translated as CASSGTSGGSSYNEQFF.

The chain joins TRBV11-2 to TRBJ2-1; D possibly corresponds to TRBD2 (6 bases). The ends were cut back, 3 bases at V and 0 bases at J, with 15 bases in the middle. The CDR3 loop spans 17 amino acids. Germline CDR1 is SGHAT and CDR2 is FQNNGV. The CDR3 here is CASSFSEEGLSYNEQFF. The CDR3 region has the DNA TGTGCCAGCAGCTTCTCGGAGGAGGGTCTCTCCTACAATGAGCAGTTCTTC.

In regard to this clone: This sample includes further DNA sequences coding for the same CDR3. V gene TRBV5-1 combines with J gene TRBJ2-2; no clear D. V lost 4 bases to trimming and J lost 5 bases, with 3 bases between them. Germline CDR1 is SGHRS and CDR2 is YFSETQ. This CDR3 region has 11 residues. The CDR3 DNA follows: TGCGCCAGCAGCCGGACCGGGGAGCTGTTTTTT. It specifies CASSRTGELFF.

The chain links TRBV30 to TRBJ1-5; TRBD1 matches 7 bases. The length of the CDR3 is 16 residues. V was pared by 0 bases and J by 3 bases, with 8 bases of the junction left unmatched. Germline lookup yields CDR1 GTSNPN and CDR2 SVGIG (reference sequence). The CDR3, as DNA: TGTGCCTGGAGTGTATTAGGGACAGCTTTCAATCAGCCCCAGCATTTT. Translating it yields CAWSVLGTAFNQPQHF.

This clone came up once. This chain joins TRBV6-6 and TRBJ1-1; 11 positions match TRBD1. The V and J ends lost 6 bases and 2 bases, in that order; junction bases with no gene match: 17. This CDR3 contains 19 residues. Germline assignment: CDR1 MNHNY and CDR2 SVGAGI (reference sequence). The CDR3 DNA reads as TGTGCCAGCAGCTCGGACAGGGGGCGCGGACAAAATAGTAACACTGAAGCTTTCTTT. This encodes CASSSDRGRGQNSNTEAFF.